This T cell receptor beta chain was sequenced during a study of T cell responses to AZD1222 COVID-19 vaccine. Overall study context: Pooling covered second doses at about 4 or about 12 weeks.

Trimming took 0 bases from V and 1 from J, leaving 12 bases between them. The CDR3 is 16 amino acids. The germline gives CDR1 LGHNA, CDR2 YNFKEQ. Study results and caveats: With two AZD1222 doses given, Spike-specific TCR breadth and depth both rose. The donors showed a predominance of white British ancestry and of females, with possible underestimation of clonal diversity. Seropositive at baseline were only a handful of AZD1222 recipients.

A remark on this clone: As yet, its antigen is unknown.

Measured with immunoSEQ multiplex PCR; TCRdb has only the in-frame clones, and not every one. The table shows about 150,000 clones, with approximately 84% occurring only once. Sequencing was performed on peripheral blood, taken on day 0 of AZD1222 vaccination. This clonotype originated in an adult in good health. The V call is TRBV4-2, the J call TRBJ1-2, with D possibly matching TRBD1 (5 bases). In nucleotides, the CDR3 is TGTGCCAGCAGCCAAGAATTCCCAGGGCTTAACTATGGCTACACCTTC. As protein: CASSQEFPGLNYGYTF.